One and the same sample provided the 31 T cell receptor beta chains below, sequenced in a study of T cell responses to AZD1222 COVID-19 vaccine. Profiling relied on immunoSEQ multiplex PCR, and the TCRdb table lists in-frame clones only, not all of them. The table records 100,000 to 150,000 clones, 90% of them present only once. This sample comprised peripheral blood, obtained on day 0 of AZD1222 vaccination. These receptor sequences come from an adult in good health.

The chain carries TRBV19 and TRBJ1-5, with TRBD1 matching 11 bases. Germline loops: CDR1 LNHDA, CDR2 SQIVND (reference sequence). CDR3 length equals 15 residues. Losses at the gene ends were 6 bases for V and 7 bases for J; bases not matched to a gene: 8. The CDR3: CASRSDRGHRQPQHF. The DNA for the CDR3 is TGTGCCAGTAGATCGGACAGGGGGCATCGGCAGCCCCAGCATTTT.

The chain joins TRBV3-1 (or the pseudogene TRBV3-2) to TRBJ1-2; D remains unclear. Germline V gene lookup returns CDR1 LGHDT and CDR2 YNNKEL (reference sequence). The CDR3 is 14 residues long. V lost 3 bases to trimming and J lost 6 bases, with 14 bases between them. The CDR3 nucleotides read TGTGCCAGCAGCCAGGAGGGTGTTAGGAATGGCTACACCTTC. It encodes CASSQEGVRNGYTF.

The DNA of the CDR3 is TGTGCCAGCTCACCTCAAGGGGCTACTACTAATGAAAAACTGTTTTTT. This codes for CASSPQGATTNEKLFF. The chain recombines TRBV18 with TRBJ1-4; perhaps TRBD1 as D (5 bases). CDR3 length: 16 amino acids. V gave up 3 bases and J gave up 2 bases, with 13 bases separating them. Germline CDR1 and CDR2: KGHSH and LQKENI.

Written as DNA, the CDR3 is TGTGCCAGTAGTGGAGACCTGATCCTAGGTCAGCCCCAGCATTTT. This encodes CASSGDLILGQPQHF. This chain links TRBV19 with TRBJ1-5, with no clear D. V gave up 5 bases and J gave up 6 bases, with 17 bases separating them. The germline CDR1 and CDR2 sequences are LNHDA and SQIVND (reference sequence). This CDR3 is 15 amino acids long.

The rearrangement links TRBV18 to TRBJ1-2; D is unresolved. Germline-derived CDR1 and CDR2 are KGHSH and LQKENI. The CDR3 has 15 amino acids. V was cut by 6 bases and J by 0 bases, with 14 bases left in between. Here the CDR3 reads CASSPREKTNYGYTF. The CDR3 DNA is TGTGCCAGCTCTCCAAGGGAGAAGACTAACTATGGCTACACCTTC. Complete variable domain (other parts from reference TRBV18 and TRBJ1-2): NAGVMQNPRHLVRRRGQEARLRCSPMKGHSHVYWYRQLPEEGLKFMVYLQKENIIDESGMPKERFSAEFPKEGPSILRIQQVVRGDSAAYFCASSPREKTNYGYTFGSGTRLTVV.

The chain uses TRBV20-1 and TRBJ2-7; 11 positions match TRBD2. V was pared by 6 bases and J by 4 bases, with 11 bases of the junction left unmatched. Germline lookup yields CDR1 DFQATT and CDR2 SNEGSKA (reference sequence). The CDR3 runs to 15 residues. CDR3 amino acids: CSASTSGSHLYEQYF. The CDR3 DNA reads TGCAGTGCCAGTACTAGCGGGAGTCACCTGTACGAGCAGTACTTC.

The rearrangement joins TRBV15 to TRBJ2-1; 7 nucleotides match TRBD2. Germline V gene sequence: CDR1 LNHNV, CDR2 YYDKDF (reference sequence). The CDR3 has 18 residues. Trimming at V came to 0 bases and at J to 0 bases, leaving 8 bases not matched to a gene. CDR3 sequence: CATSRDGVGGSSYNEQFF. DNA for the CDR3: TGTGCCACCAGCAGAGATGGCGTGGGAGGGAGCTCCTACAATGAGCAGTTCTTC. The variable domain in full, with the rest retrieved from reference TRBV15 and TRBJ2-1, is DAMVIQNPRYQVTQFGKPVTLSCSQTLNHNVMYWYQQKSSQAPKLLFHYYDKDFNNEADTPDNFQSRRPNTSFCFLDIRSPGLGDTAMYLCATSRDGVGGSSYNEQFFGPGTRLTVL.

The chain is built from TRBV25-1 and TRBJ1-3; D unresolved. Trimming stripped 1 base from V and 10 bases from J, with 8 bases between. The CDR3 has 12 amino acids. Germline V lookup: CDR1 MGHDK, CDR2 SYGVNS. The CDR3 nucleotides read TGTGCCAGCAGTGAATCCGGACGGACCATATATTTT. Encoded protein: CASSESGRTIYF.

V gene TRBV4-1 combines with J gene TRBJ2-7, with TRBD2 identical over 15 bases. CDR1 MGHRA and CDR2 YSYEKL come from the germline V gene. The CDR3 consists of 15 residues. The trim removed 5 bases at V and 5 bases at J, leaving 4 bases unmatched. In DNA form, the CDR3 reads TGCGCCAGCAGCACTCGGACTAGCGGGAGGGACGAGCAGTACTTC. This sequence encodes CASSTRTSGRDEQYF.

In DNA, the CDR3 is TGTGCCACCAGTGATCTTGACGGAGATCAGCCCCAGCATTTT. It specifies CATSDLDGDQPQHF. The genes are TRBV24-1 and TRBJ1-5; unclear D gene. This CDR3 has 14 amino acids. The germline V gene encodes CDR1 KGHDR and CDR2 SFDVKD. Trimming removed 3 bases at V and 5 bases at J, with 10 bases between.

The chain joins TRBV18 to TRBJ2-3, with D tentatively TRBD2 (5 bases). Trimming took 6 bases from V and 0 from J, leaving 10 bases between them. CDR3 length: 14 amino acids. The germline gives CDR1 KGHSH, CDR2 LQKENI. The CDR3 protein is CASSPGISTDTQYF. The CDR3 coding sequence is TGTGCCAGCTCCCCCGGGATTAGCACAGATACGCAGTATTTT.

This clone has just one count. This chain uses TRBV28 with TRBJ1-4, with D perhaps TRBD1 (6 bases). CDR1 and CDR2 (germline): MDHEN, SYDVKM. The CDR3 extends over 14 amino acids. V was shortened by 11 bases and J by 0 bases, with 13 bases between the two germline ends. The CDR3 loop reads CALGGEATNEKLFF. The DNA for the CDR3 is TGTGCCCTAGGGGGAGAAGCAACTAATGAAAAACTGTTTTTT.

This chain connects TRBV10-3 to TRBJ2-1, with 16 bases lining up with TRBD2. The V gene's germline CDR1 is ENHRY and CDR2 SYGVKD. V was clipped by 5 bases and J by 7 bases; unmatched bases: 5. The CDR3 covers 16 residues. CDR3 sequence (DNA): TGTGCCATCAGTATGGGACTAGCGGGAGGGCCTAATGAGCAGTTCTTC. It is translated as CAISMGLAGGPNEQFF.

The CDR3: CASSSGWGTEAFF. The CDR3 DNA reads as TGTGCCAGCAGCTCTGGTTGGGGCACTGAAGCTTTCTTT. V gene TRBV11-2 combines with J gene TRBJ1-1; D unresolved. Germline loops: CDR1 SGHAT, CDR2 FQNNGV. This CDR3 spans 13 amino acids. Trimming pared 4 bases from V and 4 bases from J, leaving 10 bases between.

The chain recombines TRBV5-1 with TRBJ1-3; D gene unclear. The CDR3 is made up of 16 amino acids. CDR1 and CDR2 (germline): SGHRS, YFSETQ. V was cut by 4 bases and J by 0 bases, with 14 bases left in between. The chain's CDR3 is CASSPLGSRSGNTIYF. CDR3 nucleotide sequence: TGCGCCAGCAGCCCCCTAGGCTCGCGCTCTGGAAACACCATATATTTT.

The rearrangement uses TRBV5-1 and TRBJ2-3; TRBD2 agrees at 8 bases. J lost 2 bases, V lost 4 bases, and 3 bases had no gene match. This CDR3 is built from 14 residues. From germline, CDR1 is SGHRS and CDR2 YFSETQ. CDR3 loop: CASSRSGVTDTQYF. The CDR3 coding sequence is TGCGCCAGCAGCCGTAGCGGGGTCACAGATACGCAGTATTTT.

The CDR3 bases are TGTGCCAGCAGCTCTCCCGCCGGACTAGCGGGAGTTGGGGCAGATACGCAGTATTTT. It encodes CASSSPAGLAGVGADTQYF. This chain connects TRBV7-9 to TRBJ2-3; 13 bases agree with TRBD2. Trimming at V came to 4 bases and at J to 4 bases, leaving 14 bases not matched to a gene. In germline, CDR1 is SEHNR, CDR2 FQNEAQ (reference sequence). This CDR3 is built from 19 residues.

V is TRBV3-1 (or the pseudogene TRBV3-2) and J is TRBJ1-1, with D possibly being TRBD1 (5 bases). The CDR3 loop spans 14 amino acids. V shed 5 bases and J shed 3 bases, with 13 bases lying between them. Germline CDR1 LGHDT, CDR2 YNNKEL (reference sequence). The CDR3 here is CASSRGRGDTEAFF. The CDR3, as DNA: TGTGCCAGCAGCAGGGGACGAGGGGACACTGAAGCTTTCTTT.

This clone was seen a few times. This chain joins TRBV3-1 (or the pseudogene TRBV3-2) and TRBJ2-2; D ambiguous. CDR1 and CDR2 from the germline V gene are LGHDT and YNNKEL (reference sequence). The CDR3 is 11 amino acids. Trimming removed 3 bases from V and 9 bases from J, with 5 bases in between. Written as DNA, the CDR3 is TGTGCCAGCAGCCACCTAAGGGAGCTGTTTTTT. It encodes CASSHLRELFF.

The V and J genes are TRBV27 and TRBJ1-5, with 9 nucleotides matching TRBD1. The CDR3 runs to 14 residues. Germline assignment: CDR1 MNHEY and CDR2 SMNVEV (reference sequence). Trimming removed 6 bases from V and 4 bases from J; junction bases left unmatched: 4. CDR3 amino acids: CASSHGTGNQPQHF. For the CDR3, the DNA is TGTGCCAGCAGCCACGGGACAGGGAATCAGCCCCAGCATTTT.

CDR3 DNA sequence: TGTGCCAGTAGTACCGCCCGGAGAGGGAGGGCCCTACAGACCCAGTACTTC. Protein sequence: CASSTARRGRALQTQYF. The rearrangement uses TRBV19 and TRBJ2-5; 7 bases match TRBD2. The ends lost 4 bases at V and 6 bases at J; junction bases unmatched: 17. Germline-derived CDR1 and CDR2 are LNHDA and SQIVND (reference sequence). The CDR3 contains 17 residues.

The chain joins TRBV9 to TRBJ2-1; D is ambiguous. CDR3 length equals 11 residues. Trimming pared 0 bases from V and 8 bases from J, leaving 3 bases between. Germline CDR1 SGDLS, CDR2 YYNGEE. CDR3 loop: CASSVEHEQFF. CDR3 in DNA: TGTGCCAGCAGCGTAGAGCATGAGCAGTTCTTC.

The rearrangement links TRBV18 to TRBJ1-1; weak D call: TRBD1 (6 bases). V shed 6 bases and J shed 1 base, with 15 bases lying between them. This CDR3 is 15 amino acids long. Germline CDR1 is KGHSH and CDR2 is LQKENI. CDR3 region: CASSPSTGENTEAFF. The CDR3 nucleotides read TGTGCCAGCTCTCCATCGACAGGTGAGAACACTGAAGCTTTCTTT.

V and J are TRBV12-5 and TRBJ1-1, with D unresolved. V was cut by 1 base and J by 5 bases, with 8 bases left in between. The germline gives CDR1 LGHNT, CDR2 FRNRAP. The CDR3 extends over 13 amino acids. CDR3 sequence: CASGLEEGTEAFF. CDR3 coding DNA: TGTGCTAGTGGTTTGGAAGAAGGGACTGAAGCTTTCTTT.

The chain has TRBV28 and TRBJ1-2; D might be TRBD1 (5 bases). V was pared by 1 base and J by 4 bases, with 13 bases between. The CDR3 contains 15 residues. CDR1 is MDHEN, CDR2 SYDVKM, per germline. Written as DNA, the CDR3 is TGTGCCAGCAGTTTATCCAGGGAGGGTGCCTATGGCTACACCTTC. This gives the protein CASSLSREGAYGYTF.

V usage is TRBV19 and J usage is TRBJ1-5; 7 bases fit TRBD1. Germline loops: CDR1 LNHDA, CDR2 SQIVND (reference sequence). CDR3 length: 15 amino acids. The V segment lost 3 bases and the J segment 2 bases; nucleotides outside the gene matches: 4. As DNA, the CDR3 is TGTGCCAGTAGTATTACAGGGGTGGGCAATCAGCCCCAGCATTTT. Protein: CASSITGVGNQPQHF.

This clone has only one observation. The V and J genes are TRBV28 and TRBJ2-1, with D possibly being TRBD2 (5 bases). The ends were cut back, 6 bases at V and 8 bases at J, with 23 bases in the middle. Looked up from germline, CDR1 is MDHEN and CDR2 is SYDVKM. CDR3 length equals 16 residues. This CDR3 is CASSSGRTFYSDEQFF. In DNA, the CDR3 is TGTGCCAGCAGCTCGGGCCGGACCTTCTATAGCGATGAGCAGTTCTTC.

This sequence joins TRBV5-5 and TRBJ1-5; D uncertain. Trimming stripped 1 base from V and 6 bases from J, with 11 bases between. CDR3 length: 14 residues. Germline-derived CDR1 and CDR2 are SGHKS and YYEKEE (reference sequence). CDR3 in amino acids: CASSLLWGVQPQHF. The CDR3 nucleotides read TGTGCCAGCAGCTTGTTGTGGGGAGTTCAGCCCCAGCATTTT.

In this sample, this clone turned up a few times. The genes are TRBV11-2 and TRBJ2-7; a possible D gene is TRBD2 (6 bases). The CDR3 sequence is 16 residues long. Trimming stripped 0 bases from V and 0 bases from J, with 12 bases between. Germline values: CDR1 SGHAT, CDR2 FQNNGV. The CDR3 is CASSLDGSGRSYEQYF. In DNA, the CDR3 is TGTGCCAGCAGCTTAGATGGTAGCGGCCGCTCCTACGAGCAGTACTTC.

V is TRBV5-6 and J is TRBJ1-2; D is ambiguous. The CDR3 runs to 14 residues. The V and J ends lost 1 base and 0 bases respectively, with 7 bases between them. Germline V gene data show CDR1 as SGHDT and CDR2 as YYEEEE. The CDR3: CASSLRIANYGYTF. CDR3 bases: TGTGCCAGCAGCTTGAGGATCGCTAACTATGGCTACACCTTC. Full variable domain (remainder filled in from reference TRBV5-6 and TRBJ1-2): DAGVTQSPTHLIKTRGQQVTLRCSPKSGHDTVSWYQQALGQGPQFIFQYYEEEERQRGNFPDRFSGHQFPNYSSELNVNALLLGDSALYLCASSLRIANYGYTFGSGTRLTVV.

The CDR3 DNA sequence: TGCGCCAGCAGCTTGCACTCACAGCTGCGTTCTGGGGCCAACGTCCTGACTTTC. It translates to CASSLHSQLRSGANVLTF. V gene TRBV5-1 combines with J gene TRBJ2-6; D not resolved. Trimming left V 1 base short and J 1 base short, with 15 bases between. This CDR3 has 18 residues. Germline V CDR1 and CDR2: SGHRS, YFSETQ.